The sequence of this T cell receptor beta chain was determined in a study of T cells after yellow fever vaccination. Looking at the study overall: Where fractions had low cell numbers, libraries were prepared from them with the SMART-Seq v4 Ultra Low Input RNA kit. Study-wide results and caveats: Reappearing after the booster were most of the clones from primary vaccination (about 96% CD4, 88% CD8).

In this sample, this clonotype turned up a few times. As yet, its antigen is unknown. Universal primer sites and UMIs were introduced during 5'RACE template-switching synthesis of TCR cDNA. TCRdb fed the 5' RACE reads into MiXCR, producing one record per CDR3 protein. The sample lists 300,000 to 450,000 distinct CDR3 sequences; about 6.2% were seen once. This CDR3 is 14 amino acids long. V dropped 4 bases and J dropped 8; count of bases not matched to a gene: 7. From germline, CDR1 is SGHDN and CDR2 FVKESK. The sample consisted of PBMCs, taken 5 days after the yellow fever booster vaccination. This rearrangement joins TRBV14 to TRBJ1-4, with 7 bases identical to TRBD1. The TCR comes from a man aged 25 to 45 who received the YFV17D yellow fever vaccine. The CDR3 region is CASSPTGDLEKLFF. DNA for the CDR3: TGTGCCAGCAGCCCTACAGGGGACCTGGAAAAACTGTTTTTT.